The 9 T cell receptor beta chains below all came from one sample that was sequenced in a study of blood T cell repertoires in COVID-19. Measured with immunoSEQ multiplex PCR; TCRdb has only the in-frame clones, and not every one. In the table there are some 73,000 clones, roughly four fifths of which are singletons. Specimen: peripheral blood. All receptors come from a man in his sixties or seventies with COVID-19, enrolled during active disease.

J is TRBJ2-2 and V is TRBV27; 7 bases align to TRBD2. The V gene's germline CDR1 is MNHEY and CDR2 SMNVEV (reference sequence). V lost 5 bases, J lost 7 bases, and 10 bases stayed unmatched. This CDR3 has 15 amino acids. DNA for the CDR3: TGTGCCAGCAGTCCGCCGCGGGGGTTAATCGGGGAGCTGTTTTTT. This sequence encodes CASSPPRGLIGELFF.

The CDR3 DNA reads as TGTGCCAGCAGTTTCGAGGGTTCGAACGTTTTTGGGGGCAATCAGCCCCAGCATTTT. Translated, it gives CASSFEGSNVFGGNQPQHF. This chain joins TRBV6-2 or TRBV6-3 and TRBJ1-5, with unresolved D. Per germline, CDR1 MNHEY and CDR2 SVGEGT. Trimming pared 4 bases from V and 2 bases from J, leaving 24 bases between. This CDR3 has 19 amino acids.

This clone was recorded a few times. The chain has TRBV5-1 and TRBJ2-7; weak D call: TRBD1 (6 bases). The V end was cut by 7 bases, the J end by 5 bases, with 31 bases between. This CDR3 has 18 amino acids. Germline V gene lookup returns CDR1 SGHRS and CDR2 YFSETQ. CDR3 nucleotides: TGCGCCAGCCCATCCCCAACTCTCCTATGGGGGCGGTGGCACGAGCAGTACTTC. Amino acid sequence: CASPSPTLLWGRWHEQYF.

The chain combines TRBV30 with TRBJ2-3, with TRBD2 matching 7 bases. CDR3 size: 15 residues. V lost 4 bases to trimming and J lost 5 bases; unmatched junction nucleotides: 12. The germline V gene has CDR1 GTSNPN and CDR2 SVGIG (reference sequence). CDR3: CAWMIGGSVVDTQYF. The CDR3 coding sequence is TGTGCCTGGATGATCGGCGGGAGTGTGGTAGATACGCAGTATTTT. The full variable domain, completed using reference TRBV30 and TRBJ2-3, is SQTIHQWPATLVQPVGSPLSLECTVEGTSNPNLYWYRQAAGRGLQLLFYSVGIGQISSEVPQNLSASRPQDRQFILSSKKLLLSDSGFYLCAWMIGGSVVDTQYFGPGTRLTVL.

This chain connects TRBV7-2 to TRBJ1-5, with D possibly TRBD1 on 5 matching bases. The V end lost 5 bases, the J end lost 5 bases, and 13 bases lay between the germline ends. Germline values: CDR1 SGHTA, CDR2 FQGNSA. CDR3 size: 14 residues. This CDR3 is CASSPRGSDQPQHF. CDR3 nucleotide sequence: TGTGCCAGCAGCCCCCGGGGGAGTGATCAGCCCCAGCATTTT.

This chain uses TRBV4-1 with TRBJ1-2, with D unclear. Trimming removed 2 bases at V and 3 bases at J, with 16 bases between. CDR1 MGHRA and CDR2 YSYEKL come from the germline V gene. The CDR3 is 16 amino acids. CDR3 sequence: CASSQTIGKGDYGYTF. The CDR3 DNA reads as TGCGCCAGCAGCCAAACGATCGGTAAAGGAGACTATGGCTACACCTTC.

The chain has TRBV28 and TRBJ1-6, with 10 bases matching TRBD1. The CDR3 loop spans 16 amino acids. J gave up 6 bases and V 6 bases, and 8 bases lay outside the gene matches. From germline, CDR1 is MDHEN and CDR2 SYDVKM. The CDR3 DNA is TGTGCCAGCAGCCACAGGACAGGGGGTCTTAATTCACCCCTCCACTTT. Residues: CASSHRTGGLNSPLHF.

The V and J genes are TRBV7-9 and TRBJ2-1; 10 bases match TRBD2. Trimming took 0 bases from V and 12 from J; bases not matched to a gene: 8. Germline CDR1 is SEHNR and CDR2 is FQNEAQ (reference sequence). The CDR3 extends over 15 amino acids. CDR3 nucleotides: TGTGCCAGCAGCTTAGCGCGACGGACTAGCGGTTGGCAGTTCTTC. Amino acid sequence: CASSLARRTSGWQFF.

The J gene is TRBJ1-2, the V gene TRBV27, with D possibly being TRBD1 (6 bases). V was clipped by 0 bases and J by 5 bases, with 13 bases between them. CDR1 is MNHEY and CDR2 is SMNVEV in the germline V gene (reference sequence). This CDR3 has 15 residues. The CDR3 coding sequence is TGTGCCAGCAGTTTATCGAGAGGGGGAAGGTATGGCTACACCTTC. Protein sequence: CASSLSRGGRYGYTF.